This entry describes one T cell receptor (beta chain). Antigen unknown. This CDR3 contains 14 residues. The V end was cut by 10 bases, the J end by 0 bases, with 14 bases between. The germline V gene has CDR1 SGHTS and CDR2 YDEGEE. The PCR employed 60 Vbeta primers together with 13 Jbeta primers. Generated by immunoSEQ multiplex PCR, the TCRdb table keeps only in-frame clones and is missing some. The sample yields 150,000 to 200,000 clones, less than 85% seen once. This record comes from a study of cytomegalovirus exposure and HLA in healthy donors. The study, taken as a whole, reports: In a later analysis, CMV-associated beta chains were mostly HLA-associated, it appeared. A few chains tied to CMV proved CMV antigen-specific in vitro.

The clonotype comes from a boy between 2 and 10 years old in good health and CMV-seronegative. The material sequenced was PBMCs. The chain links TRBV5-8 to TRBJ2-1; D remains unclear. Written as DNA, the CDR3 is TGTGCCCACAATTCGGAGTTCTCCTACAATGAGCAGTTCTTC. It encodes CAHNSEFSYNEQFF. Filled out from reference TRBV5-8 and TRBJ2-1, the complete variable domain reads EAGVTQSPTHLIKTRGQQATLRCSPISGHTSVYWYQQALGLGLQFLLWYDEGEERNRGNFPPRFSGRQFPNYSSELNVNALELEDSALYLCAHNSEFSYNEQFFGPGTRLTVL.